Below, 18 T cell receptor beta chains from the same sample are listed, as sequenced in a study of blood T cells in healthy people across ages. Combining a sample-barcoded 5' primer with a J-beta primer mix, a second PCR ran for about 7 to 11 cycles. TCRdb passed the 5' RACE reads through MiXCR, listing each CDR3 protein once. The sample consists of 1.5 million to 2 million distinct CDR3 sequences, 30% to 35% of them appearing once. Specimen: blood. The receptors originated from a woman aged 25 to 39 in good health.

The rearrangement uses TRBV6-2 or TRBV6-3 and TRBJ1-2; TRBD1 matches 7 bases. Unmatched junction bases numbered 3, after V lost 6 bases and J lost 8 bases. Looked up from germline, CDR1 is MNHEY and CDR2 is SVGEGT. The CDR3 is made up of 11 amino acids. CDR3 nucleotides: TGTGCCAGCAGCGACAGGGTCGGCTACACCTTC. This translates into CASSDRVGYTF.

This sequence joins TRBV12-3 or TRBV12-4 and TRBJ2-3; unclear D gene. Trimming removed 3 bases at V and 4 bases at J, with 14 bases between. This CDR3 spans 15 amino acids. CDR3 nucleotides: TGTGCCAGCAGTTTGGAGAATCTGTCCCCAGATACGCAGTATTTT. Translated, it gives CASSLENLSPDTQYF.

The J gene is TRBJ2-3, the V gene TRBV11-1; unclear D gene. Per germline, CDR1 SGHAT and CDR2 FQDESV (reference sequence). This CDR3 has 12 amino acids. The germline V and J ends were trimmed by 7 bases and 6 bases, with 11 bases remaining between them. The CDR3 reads CASNSGWDTQYF. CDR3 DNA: TGTGCCAGCAACTCCGGGTGGGATACGCAGTATTTT.

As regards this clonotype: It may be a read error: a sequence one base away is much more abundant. Here the CDR3 reads CSVEVGGAGKEQYF. CDR3 coding DNA: TGCAGCGTTGAAGTCGGGGGCGCAGGCAAGGAGCAGTACTTC. The genes are TRBV29-1 and TRBJ2-5; tentatively, D is TRBD1 or TRBD2 (6 bases each). CDR3 size: 14 residues. Deletions cut 1 base from V and 11 bases from J, with 20 bases between. Germline V gene sequence: CDR1 SQVTM, CDR2 ANQGSEA.

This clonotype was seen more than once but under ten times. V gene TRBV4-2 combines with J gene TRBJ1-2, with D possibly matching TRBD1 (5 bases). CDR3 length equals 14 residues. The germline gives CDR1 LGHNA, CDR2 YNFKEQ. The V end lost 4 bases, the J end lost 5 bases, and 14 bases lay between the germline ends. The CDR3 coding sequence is TGTGCCAGCAGCCCTTCGACAGAACAATATGGCTACACCTTC. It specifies CASSPSTEQYGYTF.

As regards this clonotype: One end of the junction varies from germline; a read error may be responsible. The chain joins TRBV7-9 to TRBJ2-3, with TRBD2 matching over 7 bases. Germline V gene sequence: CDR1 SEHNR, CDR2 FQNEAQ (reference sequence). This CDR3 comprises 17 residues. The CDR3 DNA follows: TGTGTCAGCAGCTTAGGGTCGGCTAGCGGAACCGCAGATACGCAGTATTTT. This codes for CVSSLGSASGTADTQYF.

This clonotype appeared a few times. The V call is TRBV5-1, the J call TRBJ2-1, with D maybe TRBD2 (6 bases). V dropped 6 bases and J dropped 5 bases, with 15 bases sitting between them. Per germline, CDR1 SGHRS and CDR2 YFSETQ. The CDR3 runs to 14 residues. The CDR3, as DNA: TGCGCCAGCAATTCGGGAGTCATGAACAATGAGCAGTTCTTC. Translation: CASNSGVMNNEQFF.

CDR3 protein: CASSPSVYGYTF. The CDR3 DNA follows: TGTGCCAGCAGTCCCTCGGTATATGGCTACACCTTC. The chain joins TRBV12-3 or TRBV12-4 to TRBJ1-2; D unresolved. V shed 5 bases and J shed 5 bases, with 9 bases lying between them. This CDR3 is built from 12 residues.

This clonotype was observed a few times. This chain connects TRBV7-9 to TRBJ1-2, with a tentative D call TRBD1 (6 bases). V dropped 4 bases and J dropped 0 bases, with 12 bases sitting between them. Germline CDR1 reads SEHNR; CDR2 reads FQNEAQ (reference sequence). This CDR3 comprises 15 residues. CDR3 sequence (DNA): TGTGCCAGCAGCTCCACGAGGGGGTCTAACTATGGCTACACCTTC. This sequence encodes CASSSTRGSNYGYTF.

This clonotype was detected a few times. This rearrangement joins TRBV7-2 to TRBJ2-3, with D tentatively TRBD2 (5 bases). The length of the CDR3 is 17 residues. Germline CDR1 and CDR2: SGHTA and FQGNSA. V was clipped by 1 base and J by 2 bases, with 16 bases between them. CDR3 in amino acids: CASSLVWVSSHTDTQYF. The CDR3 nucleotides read TGTGCCAGCAGCTTAGTTTGGGTTTCTAGCCACACAGATACGCAGTATTTT.

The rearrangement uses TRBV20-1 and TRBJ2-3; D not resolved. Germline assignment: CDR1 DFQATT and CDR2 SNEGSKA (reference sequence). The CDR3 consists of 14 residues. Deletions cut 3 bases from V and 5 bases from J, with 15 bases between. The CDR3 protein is CSASLGSMGDTQYF. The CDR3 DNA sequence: TGCAGTGCTAGTTTAGGGTCAATGGGAGATACGCAGTATTTT.

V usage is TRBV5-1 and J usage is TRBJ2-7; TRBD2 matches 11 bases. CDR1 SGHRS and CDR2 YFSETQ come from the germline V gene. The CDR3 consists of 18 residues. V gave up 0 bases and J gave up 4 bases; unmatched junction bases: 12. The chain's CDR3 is CASSLAPLAGGLVYEQYF. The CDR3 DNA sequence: TGCGCCAGCAGCTTGGCCCCTCTAGCGGGAGGACTGGTTTACGAGCAGTACTTC.

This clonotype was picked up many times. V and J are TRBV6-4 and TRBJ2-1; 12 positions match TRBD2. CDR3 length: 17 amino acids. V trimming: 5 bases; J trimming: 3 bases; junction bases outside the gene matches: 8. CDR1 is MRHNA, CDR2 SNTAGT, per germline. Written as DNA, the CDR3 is TGTGCCAGCAGTCCTCAATTACTAGCGGGAGGCTACAATGAGCAGTTCTTC. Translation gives CASSPQLLAGGYNEQFF.

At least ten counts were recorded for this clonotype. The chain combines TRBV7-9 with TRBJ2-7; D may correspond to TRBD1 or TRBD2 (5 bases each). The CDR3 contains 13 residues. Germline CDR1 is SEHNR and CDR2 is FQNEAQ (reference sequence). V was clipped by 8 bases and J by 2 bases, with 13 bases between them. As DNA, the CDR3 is TGTGCCAGCCACGGGGCCCGCCCCTACGAGCAGTACTTC. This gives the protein CASHGARPYEQYF.

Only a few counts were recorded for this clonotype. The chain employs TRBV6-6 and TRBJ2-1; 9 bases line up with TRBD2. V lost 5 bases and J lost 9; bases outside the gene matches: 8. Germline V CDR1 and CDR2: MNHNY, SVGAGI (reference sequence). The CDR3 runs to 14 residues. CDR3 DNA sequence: TGTGCCAGCAGTGTCCTTGGTAGCGGGAGTGAGCAGTTCTTC. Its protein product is CASSVLGSGSEQFF.

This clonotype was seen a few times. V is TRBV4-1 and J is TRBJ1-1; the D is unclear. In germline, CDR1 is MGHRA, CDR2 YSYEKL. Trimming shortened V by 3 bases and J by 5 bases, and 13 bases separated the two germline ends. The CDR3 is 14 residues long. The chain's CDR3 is CASSQGYYQTEAFF. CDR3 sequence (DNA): TGCGCCAGCAGCCAGGGCTATTACCAGACTGAAGCTTTCTTT.

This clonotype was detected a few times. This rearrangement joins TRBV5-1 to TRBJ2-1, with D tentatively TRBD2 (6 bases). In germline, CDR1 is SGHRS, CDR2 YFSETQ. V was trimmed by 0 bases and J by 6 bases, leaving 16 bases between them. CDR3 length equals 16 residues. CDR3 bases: TGCGCCAGCAGCTTGGGTTCGAGCGGGCTGCTCAATGAGCAGTTCTTC. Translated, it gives CASSLGSSGLLNEQFF.

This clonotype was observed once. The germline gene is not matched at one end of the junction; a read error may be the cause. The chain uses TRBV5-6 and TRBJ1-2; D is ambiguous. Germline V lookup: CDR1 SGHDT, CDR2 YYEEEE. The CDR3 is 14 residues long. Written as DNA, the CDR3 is TGTGCCAGCAGCTTGGCCATGGAAAACTATAGCTACACCTTC. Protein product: CASSLAMENYSYTF. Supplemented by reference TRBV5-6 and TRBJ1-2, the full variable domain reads DAGVTQSPTHLIKTRGQQVTLRCSPKSGHDTVSWYQQALGQGPQFIFQYYEEEERQRGNFPDRFSGHQFPNYSSELNVNALLLGDSALYLCASSLAMENYSYTFGSGTRLTVV.